This TCR beta chain is from a study of T cell responses to AZD1222 COVID-19 vaccine. Trimming took 1 base from V and 2 from J, leaving 10 bases between them. Germline V gives CDR1 MGHDK, CDR2 SYGVNS. This CDR3 comprises 15 residues. TCRdb keeps only in-frame clones here, not all; method: immunoSEQ multiplex PCR. The table includes around 29,000 clones, roughly 92% detected once. The V and J genes are TRBV25-1 and TRBJ2-3, with D maybe TRBD1 (6 bases). This TCR was sampled from an adult in good health. The starting material was peripheral blood, obtained on day 0 of AZD1222 vaccination. The CDR3 coding sequence is TGTGCCAGCAGTGAATTCCAGGGGCCCACAGATACGCAGTATTTT. It yields the protein CASSEFQGPTDTQYF.